The text below deals with one TCR beta chain. Its antigen is not identified. TCRdb's copy holds only in-frame clones and misses some; the assay was immunoSEQ multiplex PCR. In the table there are around 1.4 million clones, about 98.5% of which are singletons. The data are from a study of shared clonotypes between healthy human individuals. Notes on the study in general: Around 4.7% of naive CD4 clonotypes were shared across a few donors.

Losses at the gene ends were 1 base for V and 6 bases for J; bases not matched to a gene: 4. CDR1 is LNHDA, CDR2 SQIVND, per germline (reference sequence). This CDR3 is 15 amino acids long. The TCR comes from a young man in good health. The sample was naive CD4+ T cells sorted from blood. Subset defined: CD45RA+ positively selected. The chain is built from TRBV19 and TRBJ1-5, with 9 bases aligning to TRBD1. The CDR3 DNA reads as TGTGCCAGTAGTATAGGGACAGGGGAGGTTCAGCCCCAGCATTTT. Translation gives CASSIGTGEVQPQHF. Filled out from reference TRBV19 and TRBJ1-5, the complete variable domain reads DGGITQSPKYLFRKEGQNVTLSCEQNLNHDAMYWYRQDPGQGLRLIYYSQIVNDFQKGDIAEGYSVSREKKESFPLTVTSAQKNPTAFYLCASSIGTGEVQPQHFGDGTRLSIL.